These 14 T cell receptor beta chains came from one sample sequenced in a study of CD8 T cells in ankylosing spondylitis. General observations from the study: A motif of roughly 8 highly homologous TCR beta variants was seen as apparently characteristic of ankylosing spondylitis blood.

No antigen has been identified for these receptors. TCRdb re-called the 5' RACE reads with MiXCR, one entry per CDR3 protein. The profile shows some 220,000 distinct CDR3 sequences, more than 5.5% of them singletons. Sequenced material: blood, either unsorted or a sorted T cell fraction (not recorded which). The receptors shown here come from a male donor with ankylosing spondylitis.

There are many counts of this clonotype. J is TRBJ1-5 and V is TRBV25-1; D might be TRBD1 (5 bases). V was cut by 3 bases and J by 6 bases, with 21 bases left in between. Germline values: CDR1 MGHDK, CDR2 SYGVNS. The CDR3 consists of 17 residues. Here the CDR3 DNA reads TGTGCCAGCAGTGACTCGGAGGGGTGGCTTTCAGGTCAGCCCCAGCATTTT. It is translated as CASSDSEGWLSGQPQHF. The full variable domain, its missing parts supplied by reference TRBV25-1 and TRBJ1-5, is EADIYQTPRYLVIGTGKKITLECSQTMGHDKMYWYQQDPGMELHLIHYSYGVNSTEKGDLSSESTVSRIRTEHFPLTLESARPSHTSQYLCASSDSEGWLSGQPQHFGDGTRLSIL.

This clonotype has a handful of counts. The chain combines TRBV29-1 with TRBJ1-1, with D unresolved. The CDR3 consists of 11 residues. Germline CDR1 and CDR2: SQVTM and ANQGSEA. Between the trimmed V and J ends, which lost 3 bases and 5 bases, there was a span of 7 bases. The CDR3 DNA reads TGCAGCGTTGAGGTACTGACTGAAGCTTTCTTT. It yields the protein CSVEVLTEAFF.

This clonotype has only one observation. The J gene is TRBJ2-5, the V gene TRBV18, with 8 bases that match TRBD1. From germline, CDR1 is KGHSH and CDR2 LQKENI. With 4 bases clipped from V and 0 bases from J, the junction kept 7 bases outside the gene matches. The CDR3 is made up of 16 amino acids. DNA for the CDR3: TGTGCCAGCTCACTACGGGACAGGCCGTACCAAGAGACCCAGTACTTC. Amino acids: CASSLRDRPYQETQYF.

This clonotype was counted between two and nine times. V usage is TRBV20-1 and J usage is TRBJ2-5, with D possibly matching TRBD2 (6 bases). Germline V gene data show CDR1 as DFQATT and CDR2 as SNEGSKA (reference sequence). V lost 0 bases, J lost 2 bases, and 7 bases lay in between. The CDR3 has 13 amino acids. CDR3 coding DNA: TGCAGTGCTAGAGAAGGACTACAAGAGACCCAGTACTTC. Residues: CSAREGLQETQYF.

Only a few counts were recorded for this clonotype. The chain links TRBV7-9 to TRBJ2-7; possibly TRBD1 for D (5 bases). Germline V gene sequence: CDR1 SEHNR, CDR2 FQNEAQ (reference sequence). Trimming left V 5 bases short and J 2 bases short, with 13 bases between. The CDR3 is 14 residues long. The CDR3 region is CASSNSTATYEQYF. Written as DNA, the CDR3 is TGTGCCAGCAGCAACTCGACAGCTACCTACGAGCAGTACTTC.

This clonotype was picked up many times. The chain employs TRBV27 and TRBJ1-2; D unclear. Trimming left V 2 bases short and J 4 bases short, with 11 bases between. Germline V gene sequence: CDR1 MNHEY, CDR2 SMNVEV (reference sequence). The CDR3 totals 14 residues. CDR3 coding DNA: TGTGCCAGCAGTTTAGCTGCAACCTCCTATGGCTACACCTTC. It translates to CASSLAATSYGYTF.

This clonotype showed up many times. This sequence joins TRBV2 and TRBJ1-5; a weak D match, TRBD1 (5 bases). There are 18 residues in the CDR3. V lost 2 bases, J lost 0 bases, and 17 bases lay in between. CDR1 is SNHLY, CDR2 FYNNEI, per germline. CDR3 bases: TGTGCCAGCAGTGAATATAGGGATCCGGGGGGTAGCAATCAGCCCCAGCATTTT. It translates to CASSEYRDPGGSNQPQHF.

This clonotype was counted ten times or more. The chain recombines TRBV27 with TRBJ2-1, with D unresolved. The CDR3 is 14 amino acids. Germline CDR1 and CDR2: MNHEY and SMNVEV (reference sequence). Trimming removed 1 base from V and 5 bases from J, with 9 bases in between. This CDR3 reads CASSLYPTNNEQFF. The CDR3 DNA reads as TGTGCCAGCAGTTTATATCCGACCAACAATGAGCAGTTCTTC.

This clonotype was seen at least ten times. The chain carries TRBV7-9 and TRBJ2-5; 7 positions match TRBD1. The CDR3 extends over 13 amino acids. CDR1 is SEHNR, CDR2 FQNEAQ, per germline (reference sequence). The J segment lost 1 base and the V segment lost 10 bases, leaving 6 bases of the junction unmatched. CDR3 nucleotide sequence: TGTGCCACCGACGACAGGGTCCAAGAGACCCAGTACTTC. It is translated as CATDDRVQETQYF.

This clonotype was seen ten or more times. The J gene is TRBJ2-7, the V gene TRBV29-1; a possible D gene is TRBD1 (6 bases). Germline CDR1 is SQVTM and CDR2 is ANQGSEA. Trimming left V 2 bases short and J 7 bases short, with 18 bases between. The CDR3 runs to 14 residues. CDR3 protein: CSVEIRQGNYEQYF. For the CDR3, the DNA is TGCAGCGTTGAAATAAGGCAGGGGAATTATGAGCAGTACTTC.

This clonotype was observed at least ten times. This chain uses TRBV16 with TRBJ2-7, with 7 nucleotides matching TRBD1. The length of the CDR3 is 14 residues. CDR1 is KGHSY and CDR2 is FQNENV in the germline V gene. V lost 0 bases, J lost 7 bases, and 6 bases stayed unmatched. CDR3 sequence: CASSQSNRGGEQYF. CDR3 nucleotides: TGTGCCAGCAGCCAATCGAACAGGGGTGGGGAGCAGTACTTC.

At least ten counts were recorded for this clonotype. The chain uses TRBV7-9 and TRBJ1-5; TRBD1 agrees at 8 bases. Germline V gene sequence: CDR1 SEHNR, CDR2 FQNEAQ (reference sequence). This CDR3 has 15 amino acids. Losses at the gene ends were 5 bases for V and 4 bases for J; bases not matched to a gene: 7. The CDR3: CASSDQGARNQPQHF. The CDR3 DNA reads TGTGCCAGCAGCGACCAGGGGGCTAGGAATCAGCCCCAGCATTTT.

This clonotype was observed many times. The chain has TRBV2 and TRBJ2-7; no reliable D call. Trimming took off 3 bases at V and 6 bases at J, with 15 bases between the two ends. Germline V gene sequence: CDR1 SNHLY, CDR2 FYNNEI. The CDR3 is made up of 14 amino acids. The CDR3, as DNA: TGTGCCAGCAGTGAGGGTCAACTAAGCATCGAGCAGTACTTC. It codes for CASSEGQLSIEQYF.

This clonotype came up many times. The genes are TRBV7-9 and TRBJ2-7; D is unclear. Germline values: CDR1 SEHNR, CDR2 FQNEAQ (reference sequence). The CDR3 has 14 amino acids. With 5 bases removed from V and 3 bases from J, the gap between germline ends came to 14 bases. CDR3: CASSPRNTLYEQYF. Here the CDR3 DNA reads TGTGCCAGCAGCCCCAGAAATACCCTCTACGAGCAGTACTTC.